The 18 T cell receptor beta chains below all came from one sample that was sequenced in a study of regulatory T cells in long-lasting Graves disease. As for time point: newly diagnosed GD, antithyroid drugs for less than 3 months. Following extraction of RNA from PBMCs, that RNA was used to make the TCR library. To make TCR beta libraries, researchers used iRepertoire HTBI primers and Arm-PCR of CDR3 regions. TCRdb processed the multiplex PCR reads anew with MiXCR; each CDR3 protein has one entry. The sample has around 420,000 distinct CDR3 sequences, around a sixth seen once; the top ten hold about 20%. The specimen comprised peripheral blood mononuclear cells (PBMCs), sampled at new diagnosis, from a patient treated with antithyroid drugs. These receptors were collected from a female donor with Graves disease.

This chain links TRBV3-1 with TRBJ2-2; D unclear. Trimming took 1 base from V and 4 from J, leaving 4 bases between them. Germline V CDR1 and CDR2: LGHDT, YNNKEL (reference sequence). This CDR3 is 13 amino acids long. CDR3 sequence (DNA): TGTGCCAGCAGCCAAGTTTTCACCGGGGAGCTGTTTTTT. This sequence encodes CASSQVFTGELFF.

The V call is TRBV20-1, the J call TRBJ2-2; D is undetermined. Trimming stripped 0 bases from V and 7 bases from J, with 12 bases between. Per the germline V gene, CDR1 is DFQATT and CDR2 is SNEGSKA (reference sequence). The CDR3 loop spans 14 amino acids. The CDR3 loop is CSARDPHSGGELFF. CDR3 coding DNA: TGCAGTGCTAGAGATCCCCACTCTGGCGGGGAGCTGTTTTTT.

This clonotype was seen many times. V usage is TRBV18 and J usage is TRBJ1-2; 8 nucleotides line up with TRBD1. CDR3 length equals 15 residues. CDR1 and CDR2 from the germline V gene are KGHSH and LQKENI. The V segment lost 3 bases and the J segment 5 bases; nucleotides outside the gene matches: 8. In nucleotides, the CDR3 is TGTGCCAGCTCACCCCCCCCGGGACAGGATTATGGCTACACCTTC. Protein sequence: CASSPPPGQDYGYTF.

There are a few counts of this clonotype. The chain carries TRBV29-1 and TRBJ2-1; D ambiguous. Trimming shortened V by 4 bases and J by 0 bases, and 7 bases separated the two germline ends. This CDR3 contains 13 residues. From germline, CDR1 is SQVTM and CDR2 ANQGSEA. The DNA of the CDR3 is TGCAGCGTTGTCGGTACCTCCTACAATGAGCAGTTCTTC. Its translation: CSVVGTSYNEQFF.

This clonotype was counted ten times or more. V gene TRBV27 combines with J gene TRBJ1-2; tentatively, D is TRBD1 (6 bases). The CDR3 consists of 17 residues. The ends were cut back, 5 bases at V and 7 bases at J, with 26 bases in the middle. Germline V gene data show CDR1 as MNHEY and CDR2 as SMNVEV (reference sequence). The CDR3 sequence: CASSPPRLGQRSGGYTF. As DNA, the CDR3 is TGTGCCAGCAGTCCCCCCAGATTGGGACAACGTTCGGGTGGCTACACCTTC.

In regard to this clonotype: This clone may be a read error of a much larger clone one base away. The CDR3 coding sequence is TGTGCCACCAGCAGAGGATTTTCCGGGGAGGTAAATGAGCAGTACTTC. Its protein is CATSRGFSGEVNEQYF. The chain couples TRBV15 to TRBJ2-7; perhaps TRBD2 as D (6 bases). V was clipped by 1 base and J by 7 bases, with 20 bases between them. Germline V gene lookup returns CDR1 LNHNV and CDR2 YYDKDF (reference sequence). The CDR3 spans 16 residues.

This clonotype was recorded many times. The rearrangement joins TRBV3-1 to TRBJ2-4; D could derive from TRBD1 or TRBD2 (5 bases each). Germline loops: CDR1 LGHDT, CDR2 YNNKEL (reference sequence). Trimming removed 3 bases from V and 6 bases from J, with 18 bases in between. CDR3 length: 16 amino acids. CDR3 protein: CASSQTGPGHGNIQYF. In DNA, the CDR3 is TGTGCCAGCAGCCAGACGGGACCAGGGCATGGAAACATTCAGTACTTC.

This clonotype has a count of ten or more. This chain connects TRBV20-1 to TRBJ1-4, with a tentative D call TRBD1 (5 bases). This CDR3 is built from 13 residues. Germline loops: CDR1 DFQATT, CDR2 SNEGSKA (reference sequence). V lost 4 bases and J lost 8, with 14 bases in between. CDR3 sequence reads: CSAITGSEEKLFF. The CDR3 bases are TGCAGTGCTATCACAGGATCGGAAGAAAAACTGTTTTTT.

This clonotype has just a few counts. The chain has TRBV11-2 and TRBJ2-1, with 9 bases matching TRBD2. The ends lost 2 bases at V and 11 bases at J; junction bases unmatched: 22. Germline V gives CDR1 SGHAT, CDR2 FQNNGV. The CDR3 totals 19 residues. The CDR3 spells CASSLFSKSWLAGLDKQFF. The CDR3 nucleotides are TGTGCCAGCAGCTTATTTAGTAAGTCGTGGCTAGCGGGATTGGATAAGCAGTTCTTC. The whole variable domain, remainder taken from reference TRBV11-2 and TRBJ2-1, is EAGVAQSPRYKIIEKRQSVAFWCNPISGHATLYWYQQILGQGPKLLIQFQNNGVVDDSQLPKDRFSAERLKGVDSTLKIQPAKLEDSAVYLCASSLFSKSWLAGLDKQFFGPGTRLTVL.

This clonotype was detected ten times or more. This rearrangement joins TRBV28 to TRBJ2-3, with D perhaps TRBD2 (6 bases). V was pared by 4 bases and J by 5 bases, with 16 bases between. Germline lookup yields CDR1 MDHEN and CDR2 SYDVKM. CDR3 length: 15 residues. This CDR3 is CASSSGSGVRDTQYF. The CDR3 region has the DNA TGTGCCAGCAGTTCGGGTTCGGGAGTCAGAGATACGCAGTATTTT.

There are many counts of this clonotype. CDR3 protein: CASRRGTGGVYEQYF. For the CDR3, the DNA is TGCGCCAGCAGGCGCGGGACAGGGGGGGTCTACGAGCAGTACTTC. The J gene is TRBJ2-7, the V gene TRBV10-2; 11 positions agree with TRBD1. The CDR3 consists of 15 residues. Losses at the gene ends were 6 bases for V and 3 bases for J; bases not matched to a gene: 7. The germline V gene encodes CDR1 WSHSY and CDR2 SAAADI.

V usage is TRBV20-1 and J usage is TRBJ2-1, with 12 bases fitting TRBD2. The CDR3 runs to 17 residues. The V gene end was trimmed by 0 bases and the J gene end by 3 bases; junction bases not matched to a gene: 6. From germline, CDR1 is DFQATT and CDR2 SNEGSKA (reference sequence). CDR3 nucleotide sequence: TGCAGTGCTAGAGATCCCTCTAGCGGGGGGGTCTACAATGAGCAGTTCTTC. Encoded protein: CSARDPSSGGVYNEQFF.

This clonotype has only a few counts. The chain carries TRBV6-1 and TRBJ2-6; D is possibly TRBD1 (5 bases). CDR1 is MNHNS and CDR2 is SASEGT in the germline V gene. The V and J ends lost 5 bases and 0 bases respectively, with 23 bases between them. This CDR3 contains 20 residues. CDR3 nucleotide sequence: TGTGCCAGCAGTACCCCCCAAGGTTCCAGGGCCCGCTCTGGGGCCAACGTCCTGACTTTC. Its protein product is CASSTPQGSRARSGANVLTF.

This clonotype was detected ten times or more. The rearrangement joins TRBV28 to TRBJ1-1, with 10 bases aligning to TRBD1. J lost 5 bases, V lost 4 bases, and 10 bases had no gene match. This CDR3 region has 16 residues. Germline V gives CDR1 MDHEN, CDR2 SYDVKM. This CDR3 is CASSSGTGVTRTEAFF. CDR3 sequence (DNA): TGTGCCAGCAGTTCCGGGACAGGGGTAACGAGGACTGAAGCTTTCTTT.

This clonotype was found many times. The chain joins TRBV3-1 to TRBJ1-1; D not resolved. Trimming shortened V by 4 bases and J by 4 bases, and 16 bases separated the two germline ends. CDR1 is LGHDT, CDR2 YNNKEL, per germline (reference sequence). CDR3 length: 15 residues. This chain's CDR3 is CASSPSRKAATEAFF. CDR3 in DNA: TGTGCCAGCAGCCCCTCGCGGAAGGCAGCCACTGAAGCTTTCTTT.

In this sample, this clonotype turned up many times. This chain connects TRBV3-1 to TRBJ1-6; D call uncertain. Germline V gene data show CDR1 as LGHDT and CDR2 as YNNKEL (reference sequence). The CDR3 is made up of 15 amino acids. V dropped 1 base and J dropped 0 bases, with 4 bases sitting between them. The CDR3 nucleotides read TGTGCCAGCAGCCAAGGGGTCTCCTATAATTCACCCCTCCACTTT. This translates into CASSQGVSYNSPLHF.

This clonotype occurred many times. J is TRBJ1-5 and V is TRBV6-1; 7 bases are shared with TRBD1. This CDR3 is built from 16 residues. Germline V gene data show CDR1 as MNHNS and CDR2 as SASEGT. Losses at the gene ends were 3 bases for V and 4 bases for J; bases not matched to a gene: 9. DNA of the CDR3: TGTGCCAGCAGTGATAAGGGGGCAGCCAGAAATCAGCCCCAGCATTTT. Amino acid sequence: CASSDKGAARNQPQHF.

This clonotype was seen many times. The rearrangement links TRBV6-1 to TRBJ2-1; TRBD2 agrees at 7 bases. V lost 4 bases, J lost 7 bases, and 7 bases stayed unmatched. There are 14 residues in the CDR3. The germline V gene has CDR1 MNHNS and CDR2 SASEGT. This chain's CDR3 is CASSGAGVLNEQFF. CDR3 nucleotide sequence: TGTGCCAGCAGTGGGGCGGGAGTTTTAAATGAGCAGTTCTTC.